These 8 T cell receptor beta chains were sequenced from one sample in a study of cytomegalovirus exposure and HLA in healthy donors. Primers for the PCR totalled 60 Vbeta and 13 Jbeta. This table comes from immunoSEQ multiplex PCR, and its TCRdb copy is limited to in-frame clones, with some not included. The data hold about 69,000 clones, with 76% observed a single time. The specimen was PBMCs. The source of these receptors is a man aged 18 to 35 in good health and CMV-seronegative.

The chain couples TRBV5-1 to TRBJ2-1; D is undetermined. CDR3 length: 16 residues. V lost 0 bases and J lost 0, with 10 bases in between. From germline, CDR1 is SGHRS and CDR2 YFSETQ. CDR3 bases: TGCGCCAGCAGCTTGGAAGTTTTGAGCTCCTACAATGAGCAGTTCTTC. It translates to CASSLEVLSSYNEQFF.

The V call is TRBV27, the J call TRBJ2-3; 14 nucleotides match TRBD2. The CDR3 has 17 residues. V trimming: 4 bases; J trimming: 4 bases; junction bases outside the gene matches: 7. Looked up from germline, CDR1 is MNHEY and CDR2 is SMNVEV (reference sequence). The CDR3 is CASSSMTSGGASDTQYF. CDR3 sequence (DNA): TGTGCCAGCAGTTCAATGACTAGCGGGGGGGCCTCAGATACGCAGTATTTT.

The rearrangement uses TRBV5-1 and TRBJ1-1; D might be TRBD1 (5 bases). Looked up from germline, CDR1 is SGHRS and CDR2 is YFSETQ. The CDR3 consists of 15 residues. V was shortened by 0 bases and J by 1 base, with 10 bases between the two germline ends. The CDR3 region is CASSLDSRANTEAFF. CDR3 nucleotide sequence: TGCGCCAGCAGCTTGGATAGCAGGGCGAACACTGAAGCTTTCTTT.

The chain combines TRBV7-7 with TRBJ1-2, with 9 nucleotides matching TRBD1. There are 15 residues in the CDR3. Per the germline V gene, CDR1 is SSHAT and CDR2 is FNYEAQ (reference sequence). Losses at the gene ends were 4 bases for V and 7 bases for J; bases not matched to a gene: 10. CDR3 protein: CASSSCPGTGSGYTF. The CDR3 DNA reads TGTGCCAGCAGCTCCTGTCCCGGGACAGGGTCTGGCTACACCTTC.

The chain employs TRBV19 and TRBJ1-1; D is unresolved. Trimming shortened V by 1 base and J by 1 base, and 7 bases separated the two germline ends. The CDR3 extends over 14 amino acids. Looked up from germline, CDR1 is LNHDA and CDR2 is SQIVND (reference sequence). In DNA form, the CDR3 reads TGTGCCAGTAGTATAGGTCCAGGGAACACTGAAGCTTTCTTT. This encodes CASSIGPGNTEAFF.

The gene calls are TRBV9 and TRBJ2-5; 10 bases are a match to TRBD2. The CDR3 length is 16 residues. CDR1 is SGDLS and CDR2 is YYNGEE in the germline V gene. Trimming took 0 bases from V and 4 from J; bases not matched to a gene: 6. The CDR3 protein is CASSVGLAGEGETQYF. The CDR3 region has the DNA TGTGCCAGCAGCGTAGGCCTAGCGGGGGAAGGAGAGACCCAGTACTTC.

This clone was recorded a few times. The genes are TRBV4-1 and TRBJ1-3, with a weak D call TRBD1 (6 bases). Germline loops: CDR1 MGHRA, CDR2 YSYEKL. There are 14 residues in the CDR3. V was clipped by 0 bases and J by 4 bases, with 7 bases between them. The CDR3 loop reads CASSQDGQGNTIYF. The DNA of the CDR3 is TGCGCCAGCAGCCAAGACGGACAGGGAAACACCATATATTTT.

The chain is built from TRBV27 and TRBJ2-6; 7 bases are a match to TRBD2. The J segment lost 1 base and the V segment lost 5 bases, leaving 14 bases of the junction unmatched. In germline, CDR1 is MNHEY, CDR2 SMNVEV (reference sequence). The CDR3 sequence is 19 residues long. The CDR3 is CASSPRRGLVSSGANVLTF. In DNA form, the CDR3 reads TGTGCCAGCAGTCCAAGGCGGGGGTTGGTCTCTTCTGGGGCCAACGTCCTGACTTTC.